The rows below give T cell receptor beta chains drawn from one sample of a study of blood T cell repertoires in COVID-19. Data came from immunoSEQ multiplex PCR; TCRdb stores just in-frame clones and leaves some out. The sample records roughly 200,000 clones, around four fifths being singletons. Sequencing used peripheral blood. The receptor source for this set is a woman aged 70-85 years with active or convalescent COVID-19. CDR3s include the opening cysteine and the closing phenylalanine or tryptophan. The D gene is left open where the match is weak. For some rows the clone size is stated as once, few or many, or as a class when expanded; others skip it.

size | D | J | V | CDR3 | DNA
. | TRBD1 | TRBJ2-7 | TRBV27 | CASSPRGPAYEQYF | TGTGCCAGCAGCCCCAGGGGGCCGGCCTACGAGCAGTACTTC
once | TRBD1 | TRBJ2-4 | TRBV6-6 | CASSPRTGATAKNIQYF | TGTGCCAGCAGTCCTCGGACAGGGGCTACAGCCAAAAACATTCAGTACTTC
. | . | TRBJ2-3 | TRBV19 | CASSLTSTDTQYF | TGTGCCAGTAGTCTCACTAGCACAGATACGCAGTATTTT
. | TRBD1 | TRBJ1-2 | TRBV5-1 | CASSLMDRGRGGYTF | TGCGCCAGCAGCCTTATGGACAGGGGGCGCGGGGGCTACACCTTC
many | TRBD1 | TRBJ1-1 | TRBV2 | CASNRGRNTEAFF | TGTGCCAGCAACAGGGGGCGGAACACTGAAGCTTTCTTT
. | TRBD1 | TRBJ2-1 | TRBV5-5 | CASSFGGQGNEQFF | TGTGCCAGCAGCTTCGGGGGACAGGGAAATGAGCAGTTCTTC
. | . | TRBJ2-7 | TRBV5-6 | CASSLQASYEQYF | TGTGCCAGCAGCCTACAGGCCTCCTACGAGCAGTACTTC
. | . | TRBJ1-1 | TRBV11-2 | CASSLVARGTEAFF | TGTGCCAGCAGCCTCGTCGCCCGGGGGACTGAAGCTTTCTTT
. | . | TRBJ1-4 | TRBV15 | CATSRGGEGGLFF | TGTGCCACCAGCAGAGGAGGAGAGGGAGGACTGTTTTTT
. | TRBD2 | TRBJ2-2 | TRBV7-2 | CASSWTSGNTGELFF | TGTGCCAGCAGCTGGACTAGCGGGAACACCGGGGAGCTGTTTTTT
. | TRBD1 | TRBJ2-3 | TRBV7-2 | CASSLVGTADTQYF | TGTGCCAGCAGCTTAGTAGGGACAGCAGATACGCAGTATTTT
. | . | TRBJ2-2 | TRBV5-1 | CASSSAGAPGTGELFF | TGCGCCAGCAGCTCCGCGGGGGCCCCGGGCACCGGGGAGCTGTTTTTT
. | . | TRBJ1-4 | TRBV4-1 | CASSQEWRGTYNEKLFF | TGCGCCAGCAGCCAAGAATGGAGGGGCACCTATAATGAAAAACTGTTTTTT
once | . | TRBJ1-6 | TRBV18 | CASSPREGANSPLHF | TGTGCCAGCTCACCACGCGAGGGAGCTAATTCACCCCTCCACTTT
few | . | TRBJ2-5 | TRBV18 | CASSPQLQETQYF | TGTGCCAGCTCACCTCAACTCCAAGAGACCCAGTACTTC
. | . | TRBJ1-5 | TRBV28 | CASSVGGNQPQHF | TGTGCCAGCAGTGTCGGGGGAAACCAGCCCCAGCATTTT
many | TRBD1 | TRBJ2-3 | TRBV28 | CASSHDRGLTDTQYF | TGTGCCAGCAGTCACGACAGGGGGTTAACAGATACGCAGTATTTT
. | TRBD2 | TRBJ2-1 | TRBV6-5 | CASSTLAGLNEQFF | TGTGCCAGCAGTACCCTAGCGGGACTAAATGAGCAGTTCTTC
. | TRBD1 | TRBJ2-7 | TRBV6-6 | CASSSSGTGGYEQYF | TGTGCCAGCAGTAGTTCCGGGACAGGGGGTTACGAGCAGTACTTC
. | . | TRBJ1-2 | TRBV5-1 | CASSLGMNYGYTF | TGCGCCAGCAGCCTCGGGATGAACTATGGCTACACCTTC
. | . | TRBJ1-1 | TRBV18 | CASSPRNGNTEAFF | TGTGCCAGCTCCCCGAGGAACGGGAACACTGAAGCTTTCTTT
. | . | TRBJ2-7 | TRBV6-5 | CASQGSSYEQYF | TGTGCCAGCCAGGGGAGCTCCTACGAGCAGTACTTC
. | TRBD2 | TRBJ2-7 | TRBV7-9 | CASRREGELPTGEQYF | TGTGCCAGCAGGCGGGAGGGCGAACTCCCTACTGGCGAGCAGTACTTC